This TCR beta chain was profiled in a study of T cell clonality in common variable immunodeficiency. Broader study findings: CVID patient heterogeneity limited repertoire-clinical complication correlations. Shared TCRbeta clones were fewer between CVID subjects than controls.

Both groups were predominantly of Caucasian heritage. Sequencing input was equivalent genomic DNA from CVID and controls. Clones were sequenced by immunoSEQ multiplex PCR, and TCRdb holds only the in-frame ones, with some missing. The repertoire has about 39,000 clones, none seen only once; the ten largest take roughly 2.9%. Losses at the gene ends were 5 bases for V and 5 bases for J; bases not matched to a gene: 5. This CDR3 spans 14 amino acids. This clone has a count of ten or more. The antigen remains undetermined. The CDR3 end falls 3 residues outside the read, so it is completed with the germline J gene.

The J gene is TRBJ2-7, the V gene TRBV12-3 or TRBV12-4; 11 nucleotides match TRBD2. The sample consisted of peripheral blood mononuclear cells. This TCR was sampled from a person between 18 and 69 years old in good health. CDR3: CASSRLAGINEQYF. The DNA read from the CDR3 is TGTGCCAGCAGTAGACTAGCGGGAATTAACGAG.